Listed here is a single T cell receptor (beta chain). What it binds is unknown. With 60 Vbeta and 13 Jbeta primers, the PCR was carried out. Only in-frame clones appear in the TCRdb table, and some are missing; sequencing was by immunoSEQ multiplex PCR. This repertoire includes 150,000 to 200,000 clones. Per germline, CDR1 KGHSH and CDR2 LQKENI. The CDR3 length is 14 residues. V was trimmed by 1 base and J by 5 bases, leaving 9 bases between them. This record belongs to a study of cytomegalovirus exposure and HLA in healthy donors. About the research overall: Early released data comprised 75 million to 100 million unique TCRs from HLA-typed donors. Study results and caveats: Altogether, 170 or so TCR beta chains were recorded as cytomegalovirus-associated.

V is TRBV18 and J is TRBJ1-5, with D maybe TRBD1 (5 bases). This TCR came from a young man in good health and CMV-seronegative. Source material: PBMCs. The CDR3 DNA is TGTGCCAGCTCACCACGACAGCCCGATCAGCCCCAGCATTTT. Protein sequence: CASSPRQPDQPQHF.